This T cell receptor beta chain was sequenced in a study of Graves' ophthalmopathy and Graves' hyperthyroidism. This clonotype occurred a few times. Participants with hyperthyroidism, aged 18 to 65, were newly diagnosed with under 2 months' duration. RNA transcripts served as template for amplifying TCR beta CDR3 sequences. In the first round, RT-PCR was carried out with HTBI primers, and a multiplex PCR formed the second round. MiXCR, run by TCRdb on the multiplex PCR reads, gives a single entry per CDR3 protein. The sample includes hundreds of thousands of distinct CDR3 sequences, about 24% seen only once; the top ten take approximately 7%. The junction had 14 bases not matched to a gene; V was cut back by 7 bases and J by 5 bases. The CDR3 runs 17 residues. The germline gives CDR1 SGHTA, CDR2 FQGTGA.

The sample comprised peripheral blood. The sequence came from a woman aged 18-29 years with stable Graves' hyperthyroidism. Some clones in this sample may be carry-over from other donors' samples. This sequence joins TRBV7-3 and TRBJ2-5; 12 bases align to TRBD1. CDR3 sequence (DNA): TGTGCCAGCACCCCATCGGGGACAGGGGGCGCGACGGAGACCCAGTACTTC. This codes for CASTPSGTGGATETQYF.